The sequence of this T cell receptor beta chain was determined in a study of CD4 T cells in relation to SARS-CoV-2 and coronaviruses. Whole-study context: PBMCs were cultured with antigen for over 8 days before TCR beta sequencing. Crossreactive spike epitopes shared across donors were mapped to their HLA restriction.

In this sample, this clone turned up a few times. The antigen is undetermined. Profiled with immunoSEQ multiplex PCR; TCRdb holds only in-frame clones, not every one. This sample carries some 30,000 clones, 60% to 85% of them seen once, and the ten largest clones take roughly 15%. CD4+ T cells from unexposed donors were obtained before the COVID-19 pandemic (2011-2018). Isolation of CD4+ T cells took place after less than twelve days in culture. Cells permitting, SARS-CoV-2 S/N and four cold-coronavirus spikes were tested on unexposed-donor CD4+ T cells. V was pared by 0 bases and J by 5 bases, with 4 bases between. Germline lookup yields CDR1 GTSNPN and CDR2 SVGIG (reference sequence). The length of the CDR3 is 11 residues. General study points: About 65% of donors had memory CD4+ clonotypes crossrecognizing SARS-CoV-2 and common cold coronavirus spike.

This receptor was obtained from a human donor in good health. The chain is built from TRBV30 and TRBJ2-5; D is undetermined. Sequencing used CD4+ T cells from PBMCs, cultured in vitro. CDR3 in DNA: TGTGCCTGGAGTGTATTGGAGACCCAGTACTTC. It is translated as CAWSVLETQYF.